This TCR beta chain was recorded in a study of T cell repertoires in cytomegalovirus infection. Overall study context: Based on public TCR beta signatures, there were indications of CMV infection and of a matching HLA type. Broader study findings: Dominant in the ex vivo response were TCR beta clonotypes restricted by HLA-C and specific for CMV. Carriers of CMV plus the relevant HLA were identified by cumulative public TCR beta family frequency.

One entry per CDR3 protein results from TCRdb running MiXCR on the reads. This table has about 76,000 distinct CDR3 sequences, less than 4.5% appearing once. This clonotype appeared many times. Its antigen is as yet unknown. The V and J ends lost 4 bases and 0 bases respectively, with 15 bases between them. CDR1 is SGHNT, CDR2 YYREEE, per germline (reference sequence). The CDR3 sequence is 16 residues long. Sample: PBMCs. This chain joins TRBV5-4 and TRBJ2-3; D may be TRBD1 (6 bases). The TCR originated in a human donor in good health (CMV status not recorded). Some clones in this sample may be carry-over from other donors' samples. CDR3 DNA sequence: TGTGCCAGCAGCCTAGATCCAGGGGCTAGCACAGATACGCAGTATTTT. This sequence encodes CASSLDPGASTDTQYF.